The 3 T cell receptor beta chains listed next were all sequenced from one sample in a study of blood T cell repertoires in COVID-19. The protocol was immunoSEQ multiplex PCR, while the TCRdb copy is restricted to in-frame clones and leaves out a portion. In the table there are 90,000 to 100,000 clones, approximately 84% of which are singletons. Sequencing was carried out using peripheral blood. The receptor set was obtained from an elderly woman with acute or convalescent COVID-19.

The count of this clone is one. The chain combines TRBV7-2 with TRBJ1-2; D perhaps matches TRBD1 (6 bases). In germline, CDR1 is SGHTA, CDR2 FQGNSA. Trimming cost V 1 base and J 2 bases, with 14 bases left between them. This CDR3 comprises 16 residues. The CDR3 DNA sequence: TGTGCCAGCAGCTTAGAGAGACAGGCTTTAAACTATGGCTACACCTTC. It codes for CASSLERQALNYGYTF.

This clone was counted a few times. V is TRBV5-4 and J is TRBJ1-6; 7 bases align to TRBD1. The V segment lost 4 bases and the J segment 6 bases; nucleotides outside the gene matches: 7. The CDR3 is 15 residues long. CDR1 is SGHNT, CDR2 YYREEE, per germline (reference sequence). CDR3 sequence: CASSLGTELNSPLHF. Here the CDR3 DNA reads TGTGCCAGCAGCCTCGGGACAGAACTTAATTCACCCCTCCACTTT.

The J gene is TRBJ1-4, the V gene TRBV19; no clear D. CDR1 and CDR2 (germline): LNHDA, SQIVND (reference sequence). V was shortened by 5 bases and J by 8 bases, with 12 bases between the two germline ends. The CDR3 is made up of 13 amino acids. The CDR3 region is CASSAGGYEKLFF. CDR3 DNA: TGTGCCAGTAGTGCGGGAGGGTACGAAAAACTGTTTTTT. Full variable domain (outside the CDR3, taken from reference TRBV19 and TRBJ1-4): DGGITQSPKYLFRKEGQNVTLSCEQNLNHDAMYWYRQDPGQGLRLIYYSQIVNDFQKGDIAEGYSVSREKKESFPLTVTSAQKNPTAFYLCASSAGGYEKLFFGSGTQLSVL.